This T cell receptor (beta chain) originates from a study of CD8+ T cells in alopecia areata. Study-wide points: Normal-skin resident alphabeta T cells also appear among scalp sample sequences. TCR sharing across patients was less clear than in mice, possibly HLA-related. It was lesional scalp, especially alopecia totalis/universalis, that showed higher clonality than normal scalp.

For this clone: Its antigen is not known.

Germline CDR1 is MDHEN and CDR2 is SYDVKM. CDR3 length: 14 residues. V lost 2 bases and J lost 6, with 11 bases in between. Sequencing used cDNA as its template, made by extracting RNA and reverse transcribing it. Sequencing was performed with immunoSEQ multiplex PCR; in TCRdb, only in-frame clones are kept and a portion is missing. Of approximately 150,000 clones in the sample, around 55% were seen once. Cell sorting on a FACSAria was used to separate CD4+ and CD8+ T cells from the PBMCs. This chain connects TRBV28 to TRBJ2-1, with D possibly matching TRBD2 (6 bases). The clonotype was recovered from a human donor in good health. Material: CD4+ T cells sorted from blood. CDR3 nucleotide sequence: TGTGCCAGCAGTTTAAGGGGACTCGGCAATGAGCAGTTCTTC. This codes for CASSLRGLGNEQFF.